This T cell receptor beta chain came from a study of blood T cell repertoires in COVID-19. Whole-study context: Acute and convalescent COVID-19 samples came from the United States, Italy and Spain. The analysed material was cDNA or gDNA that came from T cells, B-cell-depleted T cells, or PBMCs.

Germline V gene data show CDR1 as SGHTA and CDR2 as FQGNSA. This CDR3 is 16 amino acids long. V lost 1 base, J lost 4 bases, and 14 bases lay in between. In the study's own analysis: Nucleated cell number was recorded as an estimate derived from reference gene primer amplification. Measured with immunoSEQ multiplex PCR; TCRdb has only the in-frame clones, and not every one. V and J calls and clone size are given by that table; D and trimming were obtained from the DNA. The sample carries about 57,000 clones, about nine tenths recorded once. The receptor's source is a human donor in a cohort sampled during active COVID-19. This chain joins TRBV7-2 and TRBJ2-1; tentative D call: TRBD1 (7 bases). Specimen: peripheral blood. CDR3 in DNA: TGTGCCAGCAGCTTAGTTGGAGGGGGCTTATACAATGAGCAGTTCTTC. This encodes CASSLVGGGLYNEQFF.